This T cell receptor (beta chain) stems from a study of shared clonotypes between healthy human individuals. As for the study in general: There were three CD4 naive, three CD4 memory, two CD8 naive and one CD8 memory plates per donor. General study results and limits: Sorted-subset sequencing was shown by rarefaction to be incomplete despite large depth. Lower generation probabilities were found for non-shared clonotypes than for those shared by all four donors.

Together with CD45RO+ cells, CCR7-negative CD45RA+ TemRA cells were included in CD8 memory. The protocol was immunoSEQ multiplex PCR, while the TCRdb copy is restricted to in-frame clones and leaves out a portion. The sample shows about 380,000 clones, 96% of them seen only once. V gave up 3 bases and J gave up 1 base, with 7 bases separating them. CDR3 length: 14 residues. The germline V gene encodes CDR1 SGHAT and CDR2 FQNNGV. On this clone: Its target is not known. Additional DNA sequences in this sample encode the identical CDR3.

V is TRBV11-2 and J is TRBJ2-1; D is perhaps TRBD2 (5 bases). The sequence came from a man in his thirties or forties in good health. What was sequenced was memory CD8+ T cells sorted from blood. The subset was: CD45RO+ cells pooled with CCR7-negative TemRA cells. The CDR3 region has the DNA TGTGCCAGCAGCTTGCGGGTATCCTACAATGAGCAGTTCTTC. This translates into CASSLRVSYNEQFF.